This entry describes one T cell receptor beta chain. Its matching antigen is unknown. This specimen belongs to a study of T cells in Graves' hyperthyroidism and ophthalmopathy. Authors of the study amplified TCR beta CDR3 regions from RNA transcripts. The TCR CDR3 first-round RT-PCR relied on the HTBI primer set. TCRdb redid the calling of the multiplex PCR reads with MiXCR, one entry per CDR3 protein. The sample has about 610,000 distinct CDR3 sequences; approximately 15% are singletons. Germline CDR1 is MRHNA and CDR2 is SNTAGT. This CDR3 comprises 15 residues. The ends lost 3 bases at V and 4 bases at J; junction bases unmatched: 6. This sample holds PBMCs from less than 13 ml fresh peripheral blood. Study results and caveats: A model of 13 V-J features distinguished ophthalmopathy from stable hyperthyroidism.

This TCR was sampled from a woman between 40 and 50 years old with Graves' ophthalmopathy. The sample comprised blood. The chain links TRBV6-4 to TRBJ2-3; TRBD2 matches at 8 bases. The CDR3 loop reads CASSEEGLASDTQYF. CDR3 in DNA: TGTGCCAGCAGTGAGGAAGGACTAGCCTCAGATACGCAGTATTTT.